This T cell receptor beta chain was retrieved from a study of cytomegalovirus exposure and HLA in healthy donors. The PCR had 60 Vbeta and 13 Jbeta primers. Sequencing was performed with immunoSEQ multiplex PCR; in TCRdb, only in-frame clones are kept and a portion is missing. The sample includes about 77,000 clones, approximately 80% of them seen just once. The CDR3 sequence is 11 residues long. Trimming shortened V by 8 bases and J by 0 bases, and 7 bases separated the two germline ends. CDR1 is GTSNPN, CDR2 SVGIG, per germline (reference sequence). The chain carries TRBV30 and TRBJ1-2; no clear D. The sequenced sample was PBMCs. The receptor was isolated from a middle-aged man in good health and CMV-seronegative. CDR3 bases: TGTGCCCGCCGGGCTAACTATGGCTACACCTTC. Translation gives CARRANYGYTF.